The 18 T cell receptor beta chains below come from one sample, sequenced in a study of blood T cell repertoires in COVID-19. Sequencing used immunoSEQ multiplex PCR; TCRdb keeps in-frame clones, though not all of them. This table holds about 220,000 clones, approximately 92% found once. The sequencing input was PBMCs or T cells enriched from blood (not recorded which). Receptors originate from a woman aged 18-29 years in a cohort exposed to, infected with or recovered from COVID-19 (not recorded which).

The chain recombines TRBV19 with TRBJ1-1; 8 bases fit TRBD1. The CDR3 is 15 amino acids. Looked up from germline, CDR1 is LNHDA and CDR2 is SQIVND (reference sequence). The ends lost 1 base at V and 10 bases at J; junction bases unmatched: 11. The CDR3 protein is CASSIAGTGGSLAFF. CDR3 coding DNA: TGTGCCAGTAGTATAGCCGGGACAGGCGGCTCCCTAGCTTTCTTT.

CDR3 nucleotide sequence: TGTGCCAGCAGCCAAGACCCCCGGACTAGCGGGAACTACAATGAGCAGTTCTTC. It is translated as CASSQDPRTSGNYNEQFF. The gene calls are TRBV4-2 and TRBJ2-1; TRBD2 aligns across 12 bases. Germline lookup yields CDR1 LGHNA and CDR2 YNFKEQ. V dropped 0 bases and J dropped 3; count of bases not matched to a gene: 6. The length of the CDR3 is 18 residues.

The genes are TRBV21-1 and TRBJ2-7; the D call of TRBD1 is as the table states it, not checked on the DNA. TRBV21-1 is noted as a pseudogene. This CDR3 has 16 residues. Here the CDR3 DNA reads TGTGCCAGCAGCAAACCCCCTGGGACAGGGAGGGCCGAGCAGTACTTC. It codes for CASSKPPGTGRAEQYF.

This clone was observed a few times. The chain carries TRBV5-5 and TRBJ2-7; the match to TRBD1 covers 10 bases. V was clipped by 2 bases and J by 9 bases; unmatched bases: 14. Germline V gene data show CDR1 as SGHKS and CDR2 as YYEKEE (reference sequence). CDR3 length equals 16 residues. The CDR3 bases are TGTGCCAGCAGCTTTCTTCCCGGGACAGGGGTTCCGGCGCAGTACTTC. This encodes CASSFLPGTGVPAQYF.

The rearrangement links TRBV12-3 or TRBV12-4 to TRBJ2-5; maybe TRBD2 (7 bases). There are 13 residues in the CDR3. Trimming took off 6 bases at V and 5 bases at J, with 13 bases between the two ends. The CDR3 reads CASRKQGGETQYF. The CDR3 coding sequence is TGTGCCAGCAGAAAACAGGGAGGGGAGACCCAGTACTTC.

The chain recombines TRBV2 with TRBJ2-3, with a tentative D call TRBD2 (5 bases). Germline-derived CDR1 and CDR2 are SNHLY and FYNNEI. CDR3 size: 17 residues. The V and J ends lost 4 bases and 1 base respectively, with 18 bases between them. As DNA, the CDR3 is TGTGCCAGCAGTGCGGTCGAAGGGATGAGGGGCACAGATACGCAGTATTTT. Its translation is CASSAVEGMRGTDTQYF. The full variable domain, rest sourced from reference TRBV2 and TRBJ2-3, is EPEVTQTPSHQVTQMGQEVILRCVPISNHLYFYWYRQILGQKVEFLVSFYNNEISEKSEIFDDQFSVERPDGSNFTLKIRSTKLEDSAMYFCASSAVEGMRGTDTQYFGPGTRLTVL.

V is TRBV28 and J is TRBJ2-1; a possible D gene is TRBD2 (7 bases). Germline assignment: CDR1 MDHEN and CDR2 SYDVKM. V lost 5 bases and J lost 7, with 21 bases in between. The CDR3 covers 16 residues. DNA of the CDR3: TGTGCCAGCAGTATCAGGTCGGGGGGCGCGCGGAATGAGCAGTTCTTC. Translating it yields CASSIRSGGARNEQFF.

The rearrangement joins TRBV11-2 to TRBJ2-3; unclear D gene. The CDR3 totals 12 residues. V was clipped by 1 base and J by 6 bases, with 5 bases between them. In germline, CDR1 is SGHAT, CDR2 FQNNGV. The CDR3, as DNA: TGTGCCAGCAGCTTAGTCTTGGATACGCAGTATTTT. It is translated as CASSLVLDTQYF.

The chain uses TRBV28 and TRBJ1-6, with 11 bases fitting TRBD1. After removal of 4 bases from V and 7 bases from J, the junction contained 3 bases not matched to a gene. The V gene's germline CDR1 is MDHEN and CDR2 SYDVKM. The CDR3 consists of 15 residues. CDR3 sequence: CASSYRTGGNSPLHF. DNA of the CDR3: TGTGCCAGCAGTTATCGGACAGGGGGCAATTCACCCCTCCACTTT.

V is TRBV6-7 and J is TRBJ1-1, with 8 bases that match TRBD1. TRBV6-7 has ORF status, its function being uncertain. V lost 5 bases, J lost 0 bases, and 5 bases stayed unmatched. The CDR3 totals 15 residues. CDR3 protein: CASSPWTGMNTEAFF. The DNA for the CDR3 is TGTGCCAGCAGTCCGTGGACAGGGATGAACACTGAAGCTTTCTTT.

The rearrangement uses TRBV24-1 and TRBJ2-2; the match to TRBD2 covers 9 bases. CDR3 size: 19 residues. CDR1 is KGHDR and CDR2 is SFDVKD in the germline V gene. With V trimmed by 2 bases and J by 5 bases, 14 bases remained unmatched. Here the CDR3 reads CATSDSGFLAGVGTGELFF. The CDR3 nucleotides are TGTGCCACCAGTGATTCGGGGTTTTTAGCGGGAGTCGGGACCGGGGAGCTGTTTTTT.

The gene calls are TRBV16 and TRBJ1-1; tentatively, D is TRBD1 (6 bases). V lost 2 bases and J 5 bases, leaving 12 bases between the germline ends. Germline-derived CDR1 and CDR2 are KGHSY and FQNENV. The CDR3 has 14 residues. For the CDR3, the DNA is TGTGCCAGCAGCCAACAACAGGGCGGGACTGAAGCTTTCTTT. It specifies CASSQQQGGTEAFF.

The V gene is TRBV25-1, the J gene TRBJ2-7, with 9 bases that match TRBD1. Germline V gene sequence: CDR1 MGHDK, CDR2 SYGVNS. The CDR3 is 14 residues long. Germline trimming cut 7 bases from V and 6 bases from J; bases unmatched to any gene: 10. CDR3 sequence: CASNPGTGLGEQYF. The CDR3 DNA sequence: TGTGCCAGCAATCCTGGGACAGGGCTAGGCGAGCAGTACTTC.

Note on this clone: One end of the junction varies from germline; a read error may be responsible. V gene TRBV5-1 combines with J gene TRBJ2-1; 10 bases are shared with TRBD2. Germline V gene sequence: CDR1 SGHRS, CDR2 YFSETQ. The CDR3 totals 15 residues. This chain's CDR3 is CASTLLAGGDNEQFF. CDR3 in DNA: TGCGCCAGCACCTTGTTAGCGGGAGGCGACAATGAGCAGTTCTTC. The whole variable domain, remainder taken from reference TRBV5-1 and TRBJ2-1, is KAGVTQTPRYLIKTRGQQVTLSCSPISGHRSVSWYQQTPGQGLQFLFEYFSETQRNKGNFPGRFSGRQFSNSRSEMNVSTLELGDSALYLCASTLLAGGDNEQFFGPGTRLTVL.

The J gene is TRBJ1-2, the V gene TRBV6-5, with 8 bases lining up with TRBD1. The CDR3 spans 15 residues. V lost 0 bases and J lost 1; bases outside the gene matches: 1. The V gene's germline CDR1 is MNHEY and CDR2 SVGAGI. The CDR3 reads CASSYSTGGNYGYTF. Written as DNA, the CDR3 is TGTGCCAGCAGTTACTCAACAGGGGGTAACTATGGCTACACCTTC.

The chain recombines TRBV7-2 with TRBJ1-3; D possibly corresponds to TRBD1 (6 bases). The CDR3 covers 18 residues. Trimming pared 1 base from V and 5 bases from J, leaving 21 bases between. Germline values: CDR1 SGHTA, CDR2 FQGNSA. CDR3 nucleotides: TGTGCCAGCAGCTTAGAAACAGGGTCCGGGATCCAAAGAAACACCATATATTTT. Protein: CASSLETGSGIQRNTIYF.

The chain couples TRBV5-6 to TRBJ1-1; 9 nucleotides agree with TRBD1. There are 13 residues in the CDR3. Germline CDR1 and CDR2: SGHDT and YYEEEE. After removal of 2 bases from V and 7 bases from J, the junction contained 3 bases not matched to a gene. The CDR3 protein is CASSFGTGSEAFF. The CDR3 coding sequence is TGTGCCAGCAGCTTTGGGACAGGGAGTGAAGCTTTCTTT.

The chain has TRBV5-1 and TRBJ2-1; 9 bases line up with TRBD1. The germline V gene has CDR1 SGHRS and CDR2 YFSETQ. V gave up 0 bases and J gave up 8 bases; unmatched junction bases: 6. The length of the CDR3 is 15 residues. This CDR3 is CASSLGQGDSDEQFF. CDR3 in DNA: TGCGCCAGCAGCTTGGGACAGGGGGATAGCGATGAGCAGTTCTTC.